These 4 T cell receptor beta chains share one sample of origin, sequenced in a study of somatic reversion in DOCK8 deficiency. One-step amplicon PCR with EuroClonality-NGS primers amplified TRB from approximately 100 ng genomic DNA. One entry per CDR3 protein results from TCRdb running MiXCR on the multiplex PCR reads. Among 300 to 400 distinct CDR3 sequences, about 19% were seen once, and the ten largest hold less than 45%. The sequencing input was peripheral blood. These receptors all stem from a human donor with DOCK8 deficiency.

The chain is built from TRBV5-1 and TRBJ2-6; D possibly corresponds to TRBD2 (5 bases). Germline loops: CDR1 SGHRS, CDR2 YFSETQ. Trimming shortened V by 3 bases and J by 0 bases, and 13 bases separated the two germline ends. This CDR3 is built from 17 residues. The CDR3 DNA follows: TGCGCCAGCAGCTACTGGAAAGGGAGCTCTGGGGCCAACGTCCTGACTTTC. Translation: CASSYWKGSSGANVLTF.

Judged by abundance, this clonotype is large. V usage is TRBV12-3 or TRBV12-4 and J usage is TRBJ2-7; TRBD1 matches 9 bases. This CDR3 has 14 amino acids. The J segment lost 5 bases and the V segment lost 3 bases, leaving 5 bases of the junction unmatched. The CDR3 here is CASSLDRGKDEQYF. CDR3 DNA: TGTGCCAGCAGTTTGGACAGGGGAAAGGACGAGCAGTACTTC.

This clonotype turned up a few times. V usage is TRBV6-2 or TRBV6-3 and J usage is TRBJ1-1; 8 nucleotides agree with TRBD1. The CDR3 has 18 amino acids. CDR1 is MNHEY and CDR2 is SVGEGT in the germline V gene. V trimming: 7 bases; J trimming: 0 bases; junction bases outside the gene matches: 16. The CDR3, as DNA: TGTGCCAGCAACAATTTCCGGGACAGGAGACTGATGAACACTGAAGCTTTCTTT. This gives the protein CASNNFRDRRLMNTEAFF.

This clonotype turned up a few times. J is TRBJ1-1 and V is TRBV2; unclear D gene. This CDR3 is built from 14 residues. The V end was cut by 6 bases, the J end by 2 bases, with 13 bases between. Germline-derived CDR1 and CDR2 are SNHLY and FYNNEI. Here the CDR3 DNA reads TGTGCCAGCAGAGACGGGCACACTAACACTGAAGCTTTCTTT. Its translation is CASRDGHTNTEAFF.